This is a list of T cell receptor beta chains from one sample in a study of shared clonotypes between healthy human individuals. Data came from immunoSEQ multiplex PCR; TCRdb stores just in-frame clones and leaves some out. The table shows some 980,000 clones, with about 80% occurring only once. Source material: memory CD4+ T cells sorted from blood. These receptors were taken from a man between 18 and 29 years old in good health. The CDR3 runs from the conserved cysteine through the conserved F or W. Each record gives: clone size, D gene, J gene, V gene, CDR3 protein, CDR3 DNA. A D gene is named only where the DNA matches it firmly. Clone size, where shown, is once, few, many, or a class for clones that have expanded.

clone_size: NA; d_call: TRBD1; j_call: TRBJ2-1; v_call: TRBV27; cdr3_aa: CASSPSRDRYNEQFF; cdr3_nt: TGTGCCAGCAGTCCGTCCCGGGACAGGTACAATGAGCAGTTCTTC
clone_size: NA; d_call: NA; j_call: TRBJ1-1; v_call: TRBV25-1; cdr3_aa: CASAVGKNTEAFF; cdr3_nt: TGTGCCAGCGCCGTAGGGAAGAACACTGAAGCTTTCTTT
clone_size: NA; d_call: TRBD2; j_call: TRBJ2-7; v_call: TRBV6-4; cdr3_aa: CASYDDPSSGTYEQYF; cdr3_nt: TGTGCCAGCTATGACGACCCTTCCAGCGGGACCTACGAGCAGTACTTC
clone_size: NA; d_call: NA; j_call: TRBJ1-1; v_call: TRBV19; cdr3_aa: CASSRARVNTEAFF; cdr3_nt: TGTGCCAGTAGTAGGGCCAGGGTGAACACTGAAGCTTTCTTT
clone_size: once; d_call: NA; j_call: TRBJ2-5; v_call: TRBV4-1; cdr3_aa: CASSQETSSQSQQYF; cdr3_nt: TGCGCCAGCAGCCAAGAGACTAGTAGTCAGAGTCAGCAGTACTTC
clone_size: few; d_call: TRBD1; j_call: TRBJ2-7; v_call: TRBV5-6; cdr3_aa: CASSEGQGKYEQYF; cdr3_nt: TGTGCCAGCAGCGAGGGACAGGGGAAATACGAGCAGTACTTC
clone_size: few; d_call: TRBD2; j_call: TRBJ2-1; v_call: TRBV7-7; cdr3_aa: CASSLVSGGASSEQFF; cdr3_nt: TGTGCTAGCAGCTTAGTTAGCGGGGGGGCCAGTTCTGAGCAGTTCTTC
clone_size: NA; d_call: TRBD1; j_call: TRBJ1-2; v_call: TRBV30; cdr3_aa: CAWSETGFRGYTF; cdr3_nt: TGTGCCTGGAGTGAGACAGGGTTTCGTGGCTACACCTTC
clone_size: few; d_call: TRBD1; j_call: TRBJ1-5; v_call: TRBV6-1; cdr3_aa: CASSETQGARSQPQHF; cdr3_nt: TGTGCCAGCAGTGAAACCCAGGGGGCGAGAAGTCAGCCCCAGCATTTT
clone_size: NA; d_call: TRBD1; j_call: TRBJ2-7; v_call: TRBV18; cdr3_aa: CASSQGRDRTYEQYF; cdr3_nt: TGTGCCAGCTCACAAGGCCGGGACAGGACATACGAGCAGTACTTC
clone_size: NA; d_call: NA; j_call: TRBJ2-7; v_call: TRBV6-6; cdr3_aa: CASSYSLNSYEQYF; cdr3_nt: TGTGCCAGCAGTTACTCGCTTAACTCCTACGAGCAGTACTTC
clone_size: few; d_call: TRBD1; j_call: TRBJ1-2; v_call: TRBV6-1; cdr3_aa: CASRGQSNYGYTF; cdr3_nt: TGTGCCAGCAGGGGACAGTCCAACTATGGCTACACCTTC
clone_size: NA; d_call: NA; j_call: TRBJ2-7; v_call: TRBV6-5; cdr3_aa: CASSGGQPPFYEQYF; cdr3_nt: TGTGCCAGCAGCGGGGGACAGCCGCCTTTCTACGAGCAGTACTTC
clone_size: NA; d_call: TRBD1; j_call: TRBJ1-4; v_call: TRBV5-6; cdr3_aa: CASRPHLEWDRNNEKLFF; cdr3_nt: TGTGCCAGCAGGCCCCACTTGGAATGGGACAGGAATAATGAAAAACTGTTTTTT
clone_size: NA; d_call: TRBD2; j_call: TRBJ2-3; v_call: TRBV5-1; cdr3_aa: CASSSRLAGGGDTQYF; cdr3_nt: TGCGCCAGCAGCTCCCGACTAGCGGGGGGAGGAGATACGCAGTATTTT
clone_size: NA; d_call: NA; j_call: TRBJ1-2; v_call: TRBV5-1; cdr3_aa: CASSSGNAAYGYTF; cdr3_nt: TGCGCCAGCAGCTCCGGGAATGCAGCCTATGGCTACACCTTC
clone_size: NA; d_call: TRBD1; j_call: TRBJ1-6; v_call: TRBV19; cdr3_aa: CASGDRVPSPLHF; cdr3_nt: TGTGCCAGTGGCGACAGGGTACCTTCACCCCTCCACTTT
clone_size: NA; d_call: TRBD2; j_call: TRBJ2-1; v_call: TRBV7-2; cdr3_aa: CASSLLAGVVNEQFF; cdr3_nt: TGTGCCAGCAGCTTACTAGCGGGAGTAGTCAATGAGCAGTTCTTC
clone_size: NA; d_call: TRBD2; j_call: TRBJ2-7; v_call: TRBV2; cdr3_aa: CASSASGGYEQYF; cdr3_nt: TGTGCCAGCAGTGCTAGCGGGGGCTACGAGCAGTACTTC
clone_size: NA; d_call: NA; j_call: TRBJ1-2; v_call: TRBV7-9; cdr3_aa: CASSSGGANYGYTF; cdr3_nt: TGTGCCAGCAGCTCGGGCGGAGCTAACTATGGCTACACCTTC
clone_size: once; d_call: NA; j_call: TRBJ1-2; v_call: TRBV6-1; cdr3_aa: CASSELSYGYTF; cdr3_nt: TGTGCCAGCAGTGAACTGAGCTATGGCTACACCTTC
clone_size: NA; d_call: TRBD1; j_call: TRBJ1-1; v_call: TRBV18; cdr3_aa: CASSYSSDRGKTEAFF; cdr3_nt: TGTGCCAGCTCATATTCATCGGACAGGGGAAAGACTGAAGCTTTCTTT
clone_size: NA; d_call: TRBD2; j_call: TRBJ2-3; v_call: TRBV9; cdr3_aa: CASSVGMRGGADTQYF; cdr3_nt: TGTGCCAGCAGCGTAGGAATGCGGGGGGGCGCAGATACGCAGTATTTT
clone_size: NA; d_call: NA; j_call: TRBJ1-1; v_call: TRBV18; cdr3_aa: CASSPPGRYNTEAFF; cdr3_nt: TGTGCCAGCTCACCACCGGGCAGATATAACACTGAAGCTTTCTTT
clone_size: NA; d_call: NA; j_call: TRBJ1-3; v_call: TRBV30; cdr3_aa: CAWNDGTAGNTIYF; cdr3_nt: TGTGCCTGGAACGACGGGACGGCTGGAAACACCATATATTTT
clone_size: NA; d_call: NA; j_call: TRBJ1-1; v_call: TRBV7-2; cdr3_aa: CASSLAGSVGEAFF; cdr3_nt: TGTGCCAGCAGCTTAGCGGGCTCCGTCGGTGAAGCTTTCTTT
clone_size: NA; d_call: NA; j_call: TRBJ1-6; v_call: TRBV30; cdr3_aa: CAWSDSGKQNSPLHF; cdr3_nt: TGTGCCTGGAGTGACTCCGGGAAGCAAAATTCACCCCTCCACTTT
clone_size: NA; d_call: NA; j_call: TRBJ1-1; v_call: TRBV4-2; cdr3_aa: CASSQAYRDTEAFF; cdr3_nt: TGTGCCAGCAGCCAGGCATACAGGGACACTGAAGCTTTCTTT
clone_size: NA; d_call: NA; j_call: TRBJ2-7; v_call: TRBV11-2; cdr3_aa: CASSLGVEQYF; cdr3_nt: TGTGCCAGCAGCTTAGGGGTCGAGCAGTACTTC
clone_size: NA; d_call: TRBD1; j_call: TRBJ2-3; v_call: TRBV30; cdr3_aa: CAGRGTTDTQYF; cdr3_nt: TGTGCTGGCAGGGGGACCACAGATACGCAGTATTTT
clone_size: NA; d_call: TRBD1; j_call: TRBJ2-7; v_call: TRBV6-6; cdr3_aa: CASSYGAGGVYEQYF; cdr3_nt: TGTGCCAGCAGTTACGGGGCAGGGGGTGTCTACGAGCAGTACTTC
clone_size: NA; d_call: NA; j_call: TRBJ1-3; v_call: TRBV6-1; cdr3_aa: CATQRGGTIYF; cdr3_nt: TGTGCCACCCAAAGGGGGGGGACCATATATTTT
clone_size: NA; d_call: NA; j_call: TRBJ1-2; v_call: TRBV6-5; cdr3_aa: CASSDNDRRGGYTF; cdr3_nt: TGTGCCAGCAGTGATAACGACAGGCGGGGTGGCTACACCTTC
clone_size: few; d_call: TRBD1; j_call: TRBJ2-3; v_call: TRBV5-4; cdr3_aa: CASSPSADRGEYF; cdr3_nt: TGTGCCAGCAGCCCCTCCGCGGACAGGGGGGAGTATTTT
clone_size: once; d_call: NA; j_call: TRBJ2-2; v_call: TRBV11-2; cdr3_aa: CASSAFRLALTGELFF; cdr3_nt: TGTGCCAGCAGCGCTTTCAGGCTAGCTCTCACCGGGGAGCTGTTTTTT
clone_size: NA; d_call: TRBD1; j_call: TRBJ2-1; v_call: TRBV6-4; cdr3_aa: CASSKTGAEQFF; cdr3_nt: TGTGCCAGCAGTAAGACAGGGGCTGAGCAGTTCTTC
clone_size: NA; d_call: NA; j_call: TRBJ1-4; v_call: TRBV27; cdr3_aa: CATSGHGTNEKLFF; cdr3_nt: TGTGCCACCTCGGGACACGGAACTAATGAAAAACTGTTTTTT
clone_size: NA; d_call: NA; j_call: TRBJ2-5; v_call: TRBV7-4; cdr3_aa: CASSPALHQETQYF; cdr3_nt: TGTGCCAGCAGCCCGGCCCTCCACCAAGAGACCCAGTACTTC
clone_size: NA; d_call: NA; j_call: TRBJ1-2; v_call: TRBV16; cdr3_aa: CASSQSSGEFLYGYTF; cdr3_nt: TGTGCCAGCAGCCAATCGAGCGGAGAGTTCCTCTATGGCTACACCTTC
clone_size: few; d_call: NA; j_call: TRBJ1-1; v_call: TRBV5-4; cdr3_aa: CASSLGTMNTEAFF; cdr3_nt: TGTGCCAGCAGCTTGGGTACCATGAACACTGAAGCTTTCTTT
clone_size: NA; d_call: NA; j_call: TRBJ1-2; v_call: TRBV7-3; cdr3_aa: CASSPRGGEGYGYTF; cdr3_nt: TGTGCCAGCAGCCCGAGAGGAGGGGAGGGGTATGGCTACACCTTC